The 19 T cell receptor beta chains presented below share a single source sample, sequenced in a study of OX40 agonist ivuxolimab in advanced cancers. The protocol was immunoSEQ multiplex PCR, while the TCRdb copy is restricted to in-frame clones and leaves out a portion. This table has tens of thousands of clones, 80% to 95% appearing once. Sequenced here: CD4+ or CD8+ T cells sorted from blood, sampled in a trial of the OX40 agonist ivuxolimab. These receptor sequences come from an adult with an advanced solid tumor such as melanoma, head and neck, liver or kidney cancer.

CDR3 coding DNA: TGTGCTAGTGGTTTCCCAGGTCGGACACGAGATCCCCGCTCTGGAAACACCATATATTTT. Residues: CASGFPGRTRDPRSGNTIYF. This sequence joins TRBV12-5 and TRBJ1-3; tentatively, D is TRBD1 (5 bases). Germline V CDR1 and CDR2: LGHNT, FRNRAP. V gave up 3 bases and J gave up 0 bases, with 24 bases separating them. This CDR3 spans 20 amino acids. Full variable domain (rest looked up from reference TRBV12-5 and TRBJ1-3): DARVTQTPRHKVTEMGQEVTMRCQPILGHNTVFWYRQTMMQGLELLAYFRNRAPLDDSGMPKDRFSAEMPDATLATLKIQPSEPRDSAVYFCASGFPGRTRDPRSGNTIYFGEGSWLTVV.

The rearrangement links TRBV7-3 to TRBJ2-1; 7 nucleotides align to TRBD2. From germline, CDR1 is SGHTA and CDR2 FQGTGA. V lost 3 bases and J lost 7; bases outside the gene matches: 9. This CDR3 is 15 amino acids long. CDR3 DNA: TGTGCCAGCAGCTTGTTGGCGGGGGTGGCAAATGAGCAGTTCTTC. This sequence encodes CASSLLAGVANEQFF.

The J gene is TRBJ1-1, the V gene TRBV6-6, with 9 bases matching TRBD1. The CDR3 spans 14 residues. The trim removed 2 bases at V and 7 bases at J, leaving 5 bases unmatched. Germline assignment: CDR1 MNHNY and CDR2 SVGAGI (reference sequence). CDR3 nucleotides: TGTGCCAGCAGTTACGGACAGGGGTGGAGTGAAGCTTTCTTT. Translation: CASSYGQGWSEAFF.

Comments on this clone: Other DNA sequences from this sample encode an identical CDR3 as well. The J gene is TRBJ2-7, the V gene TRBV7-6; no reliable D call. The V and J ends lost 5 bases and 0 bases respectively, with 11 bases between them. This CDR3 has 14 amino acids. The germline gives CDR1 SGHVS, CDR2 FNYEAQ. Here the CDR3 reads CASSAYLTSYEQYF. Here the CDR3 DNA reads TGTGCCAGCAGCGCCTACCTCACCTCCTACGAGCAGTACTTC.

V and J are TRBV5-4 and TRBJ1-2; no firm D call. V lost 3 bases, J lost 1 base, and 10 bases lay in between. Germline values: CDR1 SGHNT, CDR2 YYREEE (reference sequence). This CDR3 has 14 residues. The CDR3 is CASSSEAVNYGYTF. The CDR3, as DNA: TGTGCCAGCAGCTCGGAAGCAGTTAACTATGGCTACACCTTC.

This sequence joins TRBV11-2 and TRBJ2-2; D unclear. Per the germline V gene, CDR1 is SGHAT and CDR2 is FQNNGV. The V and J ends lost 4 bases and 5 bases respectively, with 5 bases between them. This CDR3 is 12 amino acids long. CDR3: CASSSGTGELFF. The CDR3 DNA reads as TGTGCCAGCAGCTCGGGTACCGGGGAGCTGTTTTTT.

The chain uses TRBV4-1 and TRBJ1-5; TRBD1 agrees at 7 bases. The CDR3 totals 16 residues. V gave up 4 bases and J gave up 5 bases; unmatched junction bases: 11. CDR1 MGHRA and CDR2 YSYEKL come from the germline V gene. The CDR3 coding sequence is TGCGCCAGCAGCCTACAGGGGACCATCCCCGATCAGCCCCAGCATTTT. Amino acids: CASSLQGTIPDQPQHF.

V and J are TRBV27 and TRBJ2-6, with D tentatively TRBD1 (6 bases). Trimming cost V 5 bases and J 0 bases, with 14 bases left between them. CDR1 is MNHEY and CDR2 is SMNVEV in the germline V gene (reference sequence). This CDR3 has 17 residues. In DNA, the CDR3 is TGTGCCAGCAGTCCCCGGGACATGCACTCTGGGGCCAACGTCCTGACTTTC. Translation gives CASSPRDMHSGANVLTF.

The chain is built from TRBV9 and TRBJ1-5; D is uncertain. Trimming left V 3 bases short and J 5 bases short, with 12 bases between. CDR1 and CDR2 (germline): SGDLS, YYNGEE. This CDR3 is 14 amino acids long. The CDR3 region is CASSASTWDQPQHF. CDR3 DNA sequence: TGTGCCAGCAGCGCCTCAACGTGGGATCAGCCCCAGCATTTT.

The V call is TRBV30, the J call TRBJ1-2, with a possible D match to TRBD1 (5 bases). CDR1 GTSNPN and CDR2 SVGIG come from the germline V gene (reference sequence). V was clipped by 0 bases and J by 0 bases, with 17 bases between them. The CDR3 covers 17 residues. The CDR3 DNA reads TGTGCCTGGAGTGTAGGGACGGAGCCTCTGGCTAACTATGGCTACACCTTC. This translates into CAWSVGTEPLANYGYTF.

Written as DNA, the CDR3 is TGTGCCAGCAGCCCCTCGACAGGACCAATTGGAGATACGCAGTATTTT. This sequence encodes CASSPSTGPIGDTQYF. The V and J genes are TRBV13 and TRBJ2-3; tentatively, D is TRBD1 (6 bases). Germline V gene lookup returns CDR1 PRHDT and CDR2 FYEKMQ (reference sequence). The CDR3 runs to 16 residues. The germline V and J ends were trimmed by 5 bases and 5 bases, with 20 bases remaining between them.

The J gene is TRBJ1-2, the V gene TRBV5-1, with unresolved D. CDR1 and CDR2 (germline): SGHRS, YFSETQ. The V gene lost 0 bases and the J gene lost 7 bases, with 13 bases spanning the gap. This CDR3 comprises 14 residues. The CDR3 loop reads CASSLDKVGGGYTF. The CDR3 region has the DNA TGCGCCAGCAGCTTGGATAAGGTTGGTGGTGGCTACACCTTC.

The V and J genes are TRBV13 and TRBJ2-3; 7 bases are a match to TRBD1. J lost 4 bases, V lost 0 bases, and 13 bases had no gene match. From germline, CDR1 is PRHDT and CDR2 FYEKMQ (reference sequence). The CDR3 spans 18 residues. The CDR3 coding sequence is TGTGCCAGCAGCTTAGGCCTAAGGGAGACAGGGAACGCAGATACGCAGTATTTT. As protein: CASSLGLRETGNADTQYF.

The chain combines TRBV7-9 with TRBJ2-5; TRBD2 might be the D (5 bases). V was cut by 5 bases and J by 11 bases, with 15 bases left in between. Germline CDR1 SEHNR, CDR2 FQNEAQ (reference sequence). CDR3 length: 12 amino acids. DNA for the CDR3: TGTGCCAGCAGCCTAGGAGCGGTGGGGCAGTACTTC. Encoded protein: CASSLGAVGQYF.

CDR3 in DNA: TGTGCCAGCAGCCCCTCAGGGGAACTTCAGCCCCAGCATTTT. It codes for CASSPSGELQPQHF. This chain links TRBV11-2 with TRBJ1-5; TRBD1 might be the D (6 bases). Germline assignment: CDR1 SGHAT and CDR2 FQNNGV. The CDR3 contains 14 residues. V lost 5 bases, J lost 6 bases, and 14 bases lay in between.

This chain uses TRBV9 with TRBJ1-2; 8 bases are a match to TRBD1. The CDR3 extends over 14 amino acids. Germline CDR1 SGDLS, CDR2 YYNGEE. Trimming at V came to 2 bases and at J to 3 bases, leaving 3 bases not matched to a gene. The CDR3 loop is CASSVPTGDYGYTF. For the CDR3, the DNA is TGTGCCAGCAGCGTCCCGACAGGGGACTATGGCTACACCTTC.

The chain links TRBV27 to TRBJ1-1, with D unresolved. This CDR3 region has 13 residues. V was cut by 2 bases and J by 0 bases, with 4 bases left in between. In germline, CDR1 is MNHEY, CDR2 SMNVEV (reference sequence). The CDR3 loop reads CASSLVLNTEAFF. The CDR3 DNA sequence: TGTGCCAGCAGTTTAGTTCTGAACACTGAAGCTTTCTTT.

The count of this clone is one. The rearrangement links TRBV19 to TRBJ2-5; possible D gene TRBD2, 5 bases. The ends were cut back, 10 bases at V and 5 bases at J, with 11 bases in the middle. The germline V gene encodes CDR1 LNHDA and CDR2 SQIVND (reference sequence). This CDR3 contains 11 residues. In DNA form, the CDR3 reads TGTGCCACCGCACTAGGGGAGACCCAGTACTTC. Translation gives CATALGETQYF.

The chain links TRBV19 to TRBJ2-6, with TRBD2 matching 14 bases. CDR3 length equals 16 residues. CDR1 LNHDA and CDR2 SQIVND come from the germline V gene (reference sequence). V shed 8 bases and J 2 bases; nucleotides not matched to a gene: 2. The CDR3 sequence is CASQTSGGAGANVLTF. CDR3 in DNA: TGTGCCAGTCAGACTAGCGGGGGGGCTGGGGCCAACGTCCTGACTTTC.